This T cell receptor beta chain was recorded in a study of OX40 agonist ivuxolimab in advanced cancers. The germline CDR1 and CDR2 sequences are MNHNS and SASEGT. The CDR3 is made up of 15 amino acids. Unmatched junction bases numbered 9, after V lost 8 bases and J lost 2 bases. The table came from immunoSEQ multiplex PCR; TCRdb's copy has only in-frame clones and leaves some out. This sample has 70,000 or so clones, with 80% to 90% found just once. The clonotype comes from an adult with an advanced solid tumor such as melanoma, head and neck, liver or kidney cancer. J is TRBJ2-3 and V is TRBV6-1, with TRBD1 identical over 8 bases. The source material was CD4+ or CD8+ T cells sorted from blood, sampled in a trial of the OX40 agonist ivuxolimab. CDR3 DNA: TGTGCCAGCGACCGGGACAGGTTAATCACAGATACGCAGTATTTT. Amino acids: CASDRDRLITDTQYF.